This record concerns one T cell receptor beta chain sequence. The CDR3 runs to 17 residues. V was shortened by 4 bases and J by 1 base, with 19 bases between the two germline ends. Germline-derived CDR1 and CDR2 are SGHTA and FQGTGA. The source of the sample is a study of T cells in Graves' hyperthyroidism and ophthalmopathy. On the study more broadly: Peripheral blood samples were taken at initial diagnosis, prior to any treatment.

TCR beta CDR3 regions were amplified from RNA transcripts. HTBI primers drove first-round RT-PCR of the TCR CDR3. MiXCR, run by TCRdb on the multiplex PCR reads, gives a single entry per CDR3 protein. This sample carries some 300,000 distinct CDR3 sequences, approximately 17% of them seen once, and the ten largest clones take around 35%. No progression to ophthalmopathy during 18 months of follow-up defined stable disease. Not enrolled were patients with uncontrolled infection, other autoimmune disease, pregnancy or lactation. This sample holds PBMCs from around 9.9 ml fresh peripheral blood. The genes are TRBV7-3 and TRBJ1-1; a possible D gene is TRBD1 (5 bases). Sequenced material: blood. This receptor was obtained from a young man with Graves' hyperthyroidism. CDR3 residues: CASSSTTRQTQNTEAFF. The CDR3 nucleotides are TGTGCCAGCAGCTCAACCACACGACAGACTCAGAACACTGAAGCTTTCTTT.